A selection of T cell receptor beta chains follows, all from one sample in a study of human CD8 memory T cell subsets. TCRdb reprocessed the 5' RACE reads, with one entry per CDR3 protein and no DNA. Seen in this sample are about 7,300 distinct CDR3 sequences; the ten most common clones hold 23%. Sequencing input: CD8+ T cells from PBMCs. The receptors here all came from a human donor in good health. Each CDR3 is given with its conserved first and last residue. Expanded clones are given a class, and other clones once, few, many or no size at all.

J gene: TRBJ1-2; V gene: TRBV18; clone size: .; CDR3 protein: CASSPEAGENYGYTF
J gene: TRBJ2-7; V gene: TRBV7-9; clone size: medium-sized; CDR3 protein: CASRPQGSYEQYF
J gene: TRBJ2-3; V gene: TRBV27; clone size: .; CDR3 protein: CASSLWVGSTDTQYF
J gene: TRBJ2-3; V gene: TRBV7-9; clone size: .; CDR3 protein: CASRDGVGTPTDTQYF
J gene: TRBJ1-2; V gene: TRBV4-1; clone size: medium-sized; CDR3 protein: CASSQVVATANYGYTF
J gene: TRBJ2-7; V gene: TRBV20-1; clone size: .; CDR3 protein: CSPAPSGETYEQYF
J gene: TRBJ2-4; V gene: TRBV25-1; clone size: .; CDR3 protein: CASSTSGSGIQYF
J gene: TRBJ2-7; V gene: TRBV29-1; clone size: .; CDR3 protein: CSVEDSGIGYEQYF
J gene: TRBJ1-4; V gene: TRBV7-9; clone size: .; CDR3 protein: CASSSPGTGDEKLFF
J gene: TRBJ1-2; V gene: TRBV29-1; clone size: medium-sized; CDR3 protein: CSVGAGGPNYGYTF
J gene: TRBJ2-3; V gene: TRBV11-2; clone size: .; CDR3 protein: CASRETGVTDTQYF
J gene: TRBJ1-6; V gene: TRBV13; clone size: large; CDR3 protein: CASSLSEDSYNSPLHF
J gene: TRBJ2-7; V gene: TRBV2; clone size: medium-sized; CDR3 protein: CASSGRLAGEQYF
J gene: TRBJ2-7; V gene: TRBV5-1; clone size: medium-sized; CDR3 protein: CASSLAGTSGGYEQYF
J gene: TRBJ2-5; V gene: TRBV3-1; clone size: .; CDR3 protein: CASSQEVGSETQYF
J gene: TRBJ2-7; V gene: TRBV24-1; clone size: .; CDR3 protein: CATSNRDGDYEQYF
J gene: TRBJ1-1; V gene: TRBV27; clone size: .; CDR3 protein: CASSPDRSAPEAFF
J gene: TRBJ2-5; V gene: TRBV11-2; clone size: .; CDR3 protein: CASSTRAGDQETQYF
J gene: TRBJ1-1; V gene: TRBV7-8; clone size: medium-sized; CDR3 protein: CASSSGYGIKNTEAFF
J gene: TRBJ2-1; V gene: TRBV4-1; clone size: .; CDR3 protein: CASSQVLGREVNEQFF
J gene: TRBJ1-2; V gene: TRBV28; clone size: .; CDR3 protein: CASSLTRTGGYGYTF
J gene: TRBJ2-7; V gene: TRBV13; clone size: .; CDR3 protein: CASSLGLRGYSSYEQYF
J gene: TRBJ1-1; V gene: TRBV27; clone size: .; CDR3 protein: CASSPGTGVTEAFF
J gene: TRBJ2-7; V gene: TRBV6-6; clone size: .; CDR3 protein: CASSYSQTSGRYEQYF
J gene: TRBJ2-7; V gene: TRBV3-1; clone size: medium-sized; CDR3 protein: CASSQDLWTASYEQYF
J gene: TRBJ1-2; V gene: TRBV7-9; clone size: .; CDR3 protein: CASRPNYGYTF
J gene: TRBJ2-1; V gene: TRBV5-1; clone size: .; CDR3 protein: CASSLGPAGYSYNEQFF
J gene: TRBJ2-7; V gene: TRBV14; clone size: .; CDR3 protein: CASSQLGHGNEQYF
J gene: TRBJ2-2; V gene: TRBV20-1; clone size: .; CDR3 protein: CSARLGTITGELFF
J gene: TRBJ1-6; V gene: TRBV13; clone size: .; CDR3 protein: CASSLQGLGNSPLHF
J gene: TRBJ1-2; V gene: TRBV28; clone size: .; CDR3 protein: CASSSDRTVPYGYTF
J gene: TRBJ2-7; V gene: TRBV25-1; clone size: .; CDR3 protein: CASSDTGYYEQYF
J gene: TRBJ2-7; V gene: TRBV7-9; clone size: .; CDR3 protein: CASSFHQGSEQYF
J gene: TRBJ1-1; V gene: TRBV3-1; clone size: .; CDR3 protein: CASSHIGGSLPWDTEAFF
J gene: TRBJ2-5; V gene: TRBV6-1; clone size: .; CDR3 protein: CASRGTEQETQYF
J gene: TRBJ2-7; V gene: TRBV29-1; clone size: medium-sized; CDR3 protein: CSVDPGDSSYEQYF